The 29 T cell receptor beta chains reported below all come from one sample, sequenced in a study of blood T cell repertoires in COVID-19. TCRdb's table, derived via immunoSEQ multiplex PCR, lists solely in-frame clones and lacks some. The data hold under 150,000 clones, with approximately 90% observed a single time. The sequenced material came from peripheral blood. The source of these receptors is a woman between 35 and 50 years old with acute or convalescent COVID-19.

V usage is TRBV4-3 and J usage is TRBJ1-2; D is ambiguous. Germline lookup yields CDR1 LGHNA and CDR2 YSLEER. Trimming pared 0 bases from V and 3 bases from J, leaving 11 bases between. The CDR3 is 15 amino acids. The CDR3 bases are TGCGCCAGCAGCCAAGATTCGCCCGGGTACTATGGCTACACCTTC. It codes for CASSQDSPGYYGYTF.

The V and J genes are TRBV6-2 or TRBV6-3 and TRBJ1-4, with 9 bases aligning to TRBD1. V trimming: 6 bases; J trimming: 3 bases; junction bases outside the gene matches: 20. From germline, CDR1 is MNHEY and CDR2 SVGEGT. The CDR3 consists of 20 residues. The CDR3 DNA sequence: TGTGCCAGCAGCCCCCCAACCGGGACAGGGAAATCTACGGCTAATGAAAAACTGTTTTTT. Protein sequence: CASSPPTGTGKSTANEKLFF.

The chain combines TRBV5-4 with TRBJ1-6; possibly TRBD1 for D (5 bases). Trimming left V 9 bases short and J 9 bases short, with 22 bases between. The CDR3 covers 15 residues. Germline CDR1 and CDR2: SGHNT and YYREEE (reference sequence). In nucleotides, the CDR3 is TGTGCCACACTCCTGGGAGGGGAGGGTGCTTCACCCCTCCACTTT. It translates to CATLLGGEGASPLHF.

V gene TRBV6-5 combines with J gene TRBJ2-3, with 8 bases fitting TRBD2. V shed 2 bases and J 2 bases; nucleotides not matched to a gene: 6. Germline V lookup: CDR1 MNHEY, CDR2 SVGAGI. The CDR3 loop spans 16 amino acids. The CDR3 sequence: CASSYRRAGATDTQYF. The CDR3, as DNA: TGTGCCAGCAGTTACAGGAGAGCGGGGGCCACAGATACGCAGTATTTT.

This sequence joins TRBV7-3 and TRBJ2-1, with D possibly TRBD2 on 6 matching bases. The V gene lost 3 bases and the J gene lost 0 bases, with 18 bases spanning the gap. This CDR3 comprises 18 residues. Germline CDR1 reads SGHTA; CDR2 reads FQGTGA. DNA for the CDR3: TGTGCCAGCAGCTTCTTGGGAGGAGGCGTGGGCTCCTACAATGAGCAGTTCTTC. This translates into CASSFLGGGVGSYNEQFF.

The CDR3 DNA sequence: TGTGCCAGCAGTTATACAGACAGGGTGTCTGAAGCTTTCTTT. Protein product: CASSYTDRVSEAFF. V usage is TRBV6-5 and J usage is TRBJ1-1; the match to TRBD1 covers 7 bases. Germline lookup yields CDR1 MNHEY and CDR2 SVGAGI. With V trimmed by 3 bases and J by 6 bases, 7 bases remained unmatched. This CDR3 is 14 amino acids long.

The CDR3 spells CATAGLSNQPQHF. The DNA of the CDR3 is TGTGCCACCGCAGGCCTTAGCAATCAGCCCCAGCATTTT. The chain is built from TRBV24-1 and TRBJ1-5; D is undetermined. CDR1 is KGHDR and CDR2 is SFDVKD in the germline V gene. CDR3 length equals 13 residues. V was cut by 9 bases and J by 0 bases, with 8 bases left in between.

In nucleotides, the CDR3 is TGCAGTGCTAGTAGCAGGCTATCCTACGAGCAGTACTTC. Encoded protein: CSASSRLSYEQYF. V usage is TRBV20-1 and J usage is TRBJ2-7; the D is unclear. The V gene's germline CDR1 is DFQATT and CDR2 SNEGSKA (reference sequence). The V and J ends lost 3 bases and 1 base respectively, with 10 bases between them. The CDR3 has 13 residues.

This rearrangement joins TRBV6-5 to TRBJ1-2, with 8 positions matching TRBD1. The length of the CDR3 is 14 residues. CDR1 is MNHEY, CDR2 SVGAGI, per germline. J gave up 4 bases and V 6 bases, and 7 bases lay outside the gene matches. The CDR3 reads CASRKQGEGYGYTF. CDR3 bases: TGTGCCAGCAGAAAACAGGGGGAGGGCTATGGCTACACCTTC.

CDR3 coding DNA: TGTGCCAGCAGTAATACTAACTTTCCGACTGATCAGCCCCAGCATTTT. This translates into CASSNTNFPTDQPQHF. The J gene is TRBJ1-5, the V gene TRBV28; D call uncertain. V lost 5 bases, J lost 5 bases, and 19 bases lay in between. The CDR3 loop spans 16 amino acids. Germline-derived CDR1 and CDR2 are MDHEN and SYDVKM.

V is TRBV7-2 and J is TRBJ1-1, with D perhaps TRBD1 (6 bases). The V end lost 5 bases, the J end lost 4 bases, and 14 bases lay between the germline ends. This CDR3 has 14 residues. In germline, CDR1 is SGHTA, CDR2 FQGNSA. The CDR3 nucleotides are TGTGCCAGCAGCCCGGGGCGGGGGCGCACTGAAGCTTTCTTT. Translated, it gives CASSPGRGRTEAFF.

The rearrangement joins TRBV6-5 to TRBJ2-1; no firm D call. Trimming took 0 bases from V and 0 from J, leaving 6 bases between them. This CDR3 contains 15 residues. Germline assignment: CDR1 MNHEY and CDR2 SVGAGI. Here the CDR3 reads CASSYSPSSYNEQFF. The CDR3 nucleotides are TGTGCCAGCAGTTACTCACCCAGCTCCTACAATGAGCAGTTCTTC.

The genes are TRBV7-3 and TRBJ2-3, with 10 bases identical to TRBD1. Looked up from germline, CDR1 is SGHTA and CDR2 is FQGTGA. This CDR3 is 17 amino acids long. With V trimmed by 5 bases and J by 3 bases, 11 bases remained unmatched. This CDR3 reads CASSPGQGSRSTDTQYF. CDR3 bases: TGTGCCAGCAGCCCGGGACAGGGGAGTAGGTCGACAGATACGCAGTATTTT.

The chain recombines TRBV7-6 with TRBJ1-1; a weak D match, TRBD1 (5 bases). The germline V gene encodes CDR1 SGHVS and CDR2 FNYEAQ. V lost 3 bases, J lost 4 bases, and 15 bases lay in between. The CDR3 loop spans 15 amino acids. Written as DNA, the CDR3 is TGTGCCAGCAGCTTCCTTTCGGGGGGGAGCACTGAAGCTTTCTTT. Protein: CASSFLSGGSTEAFF. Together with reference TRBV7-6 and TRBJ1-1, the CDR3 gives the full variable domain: GAGVSQSPRYKVTKRGQDVALRCDPISGHVSLYWYRQALGQGPEFLTYFNYEAQQDKSGLPNDRFSAERPEGSISTLTIQRTEQRDSAMYRCASSFLSGGSTEAFFGQGTRLTVV.

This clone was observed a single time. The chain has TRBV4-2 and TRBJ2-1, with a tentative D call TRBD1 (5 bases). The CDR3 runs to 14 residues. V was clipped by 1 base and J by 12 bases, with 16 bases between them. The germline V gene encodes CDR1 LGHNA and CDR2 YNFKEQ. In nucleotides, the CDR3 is TGTGCCAGCAGCCAAGCCGGGTCCTTAGGGGTGCAGTTCTTC. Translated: CASSQAGSLGVQFF.

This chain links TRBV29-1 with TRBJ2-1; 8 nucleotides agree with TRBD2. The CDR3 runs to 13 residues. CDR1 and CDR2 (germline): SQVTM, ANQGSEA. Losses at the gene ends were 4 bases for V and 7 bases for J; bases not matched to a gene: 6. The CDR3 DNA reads TGCAGCGTTGTCCCGGGAGGGAGGAATGAGCAGTTCTTC. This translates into CSVVPGGRNEQFF.

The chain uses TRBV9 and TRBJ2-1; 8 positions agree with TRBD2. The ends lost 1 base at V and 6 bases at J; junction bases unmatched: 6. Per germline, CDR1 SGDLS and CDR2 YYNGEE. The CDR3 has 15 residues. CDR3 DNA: TGTGCCAGCAGCGTATGGGGACTAGAGAGCAATGAGCAGTTCTTC. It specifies CASSVWGLESNEQFF.

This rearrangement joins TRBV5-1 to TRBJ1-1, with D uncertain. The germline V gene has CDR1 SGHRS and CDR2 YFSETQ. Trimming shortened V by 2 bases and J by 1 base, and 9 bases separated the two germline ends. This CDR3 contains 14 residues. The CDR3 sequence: CASSFNSGNTEAFF. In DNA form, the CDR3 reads TGCGCCAGCAGCTTCAACTCCGGGAACACTGAAGCTTTCTTT.

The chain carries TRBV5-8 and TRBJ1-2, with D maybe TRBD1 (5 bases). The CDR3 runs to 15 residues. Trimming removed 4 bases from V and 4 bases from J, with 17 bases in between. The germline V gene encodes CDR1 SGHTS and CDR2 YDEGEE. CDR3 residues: CASSPSNRRSYGYTF. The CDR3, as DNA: TGTGCCAGCAGCCCCTCGAACAGGCGTTCCTATGGCTACACCTTC.

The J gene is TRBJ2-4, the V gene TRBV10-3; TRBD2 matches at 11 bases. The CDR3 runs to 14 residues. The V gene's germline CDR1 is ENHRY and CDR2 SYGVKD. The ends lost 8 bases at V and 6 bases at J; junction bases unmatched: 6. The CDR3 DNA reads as TGTGCCATCGGGGAGACTAGCGGGGTAAACATTCAGTACTTC. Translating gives CAIGETSGVNIQYF.

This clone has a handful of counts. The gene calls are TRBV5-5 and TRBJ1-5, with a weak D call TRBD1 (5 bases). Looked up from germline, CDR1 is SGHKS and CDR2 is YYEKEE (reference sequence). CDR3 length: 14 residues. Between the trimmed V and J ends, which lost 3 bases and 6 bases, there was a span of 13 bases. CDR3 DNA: TGTGCCAGCAGCTCGCGGGAGGGGAGTCAGCCCCAGCATTTT. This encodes CASSSREGSQPQHF.

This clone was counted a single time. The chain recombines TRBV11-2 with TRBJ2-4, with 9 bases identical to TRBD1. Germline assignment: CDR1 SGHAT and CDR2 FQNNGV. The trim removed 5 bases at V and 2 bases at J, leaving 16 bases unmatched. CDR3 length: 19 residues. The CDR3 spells CASSLGGQGYDGPKNIQYF. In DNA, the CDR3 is TGTGCCAGCAGCCTTGGGGGACAGGGATATGACGGGCCCAAAAACATTCAGTACTTC.

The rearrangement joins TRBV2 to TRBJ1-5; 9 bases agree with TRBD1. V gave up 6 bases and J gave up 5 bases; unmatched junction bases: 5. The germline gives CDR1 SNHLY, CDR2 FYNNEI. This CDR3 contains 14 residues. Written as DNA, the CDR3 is TGTGCCAGCAGCCGGGGACAGGGCTATCAGCCCCAGCATTTT. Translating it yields CASSRGQGYQPQHF.

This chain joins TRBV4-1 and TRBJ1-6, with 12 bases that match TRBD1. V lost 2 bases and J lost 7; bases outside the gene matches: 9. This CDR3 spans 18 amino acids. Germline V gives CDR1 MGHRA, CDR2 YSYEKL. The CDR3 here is CASSQFKGTGGINSPLHF. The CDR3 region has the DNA TGCGCCAGCAGCCAATTTAAGGGGACAGGGGGCATAAATTCACCCCTCCACTTT.

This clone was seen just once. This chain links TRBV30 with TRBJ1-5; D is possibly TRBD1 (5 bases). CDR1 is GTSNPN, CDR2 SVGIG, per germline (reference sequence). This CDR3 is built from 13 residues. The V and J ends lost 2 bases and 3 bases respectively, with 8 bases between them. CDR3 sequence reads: CAWSRDSNQPQHF. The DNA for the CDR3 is TGTGCCTGGAGTAGGGACTCCAATCAGCCCCAGCATTTT.

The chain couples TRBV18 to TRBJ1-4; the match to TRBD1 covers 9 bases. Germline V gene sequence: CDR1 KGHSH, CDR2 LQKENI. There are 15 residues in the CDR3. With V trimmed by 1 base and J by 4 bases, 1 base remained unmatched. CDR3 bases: TGTGCCAGCTCACCACAGGGACAGGGTAATGAAAAACTGTTTTTT. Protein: CASSPQGQGNEKLFF.

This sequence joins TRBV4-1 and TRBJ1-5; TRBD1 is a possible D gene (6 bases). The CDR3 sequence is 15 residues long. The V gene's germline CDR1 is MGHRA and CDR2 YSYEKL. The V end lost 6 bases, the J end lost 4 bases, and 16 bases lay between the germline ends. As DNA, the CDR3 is TGCGCCAGCAGTCAAATTCAAACAGGGAATCAGCCCCAGCATTTT. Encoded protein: CASSQIQTGNQPQHF.

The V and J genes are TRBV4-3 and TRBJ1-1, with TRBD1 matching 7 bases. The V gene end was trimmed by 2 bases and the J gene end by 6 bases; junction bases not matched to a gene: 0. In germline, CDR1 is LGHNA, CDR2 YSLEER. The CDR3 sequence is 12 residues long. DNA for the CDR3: TGCGCCAGCAGCCAACAGGGGGCTGAAGCTTTCTTT. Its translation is CASSQQGAEAFF.

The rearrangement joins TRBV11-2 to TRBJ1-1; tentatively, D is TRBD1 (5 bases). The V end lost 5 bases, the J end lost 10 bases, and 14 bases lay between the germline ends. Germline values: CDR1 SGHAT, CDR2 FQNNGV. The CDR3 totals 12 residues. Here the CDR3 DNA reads TGTGCCAGCAGCGACTTGGACACGGGAGCTTTCTTT. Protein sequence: CASSDLDTGAFF.